The present T cell receptor beta chain was sequenced within a study of T cell responses to AZD1222 COVID-19 vaccine. Whole-study findings and limits: As reported, nearly half of all spike-specific TCRs target variant regions that are unmutated. CD4 TCRs associated with vaccination spanned spike, dominating at 160-218 and 743-854.

Method: immunoSEQ multiplex PCR; TCRdb's copy keeps in-frame clones and lacks some. The sample has around 110,000 clones, around 94% seen once. Regarding this clone: The antigen remains undetermined.

Whether given at about 4 or about 12 weeks, second doses were pooled. The CDR3 is 15 residues long. V trimming: 5 bases; J trimming: 2 bases; junction bases outside the gene matches: 0. Germline values: CDR1 MGHRA, CDR2 YSYEKL. The sample in question was peripheral blood, obtained 28 days after the second AZD1222 dose. This rearrangement joins TRBV4-1 to TRBJ2-1, with TRBD2 identical over 13 bases. The TCR originated in an adult who received the AZD1222 COVID-19 vaccine. CDR3 loop: CASSGTSGTYNEQFF. CDR3 DNA sequence: TGCGCCAGCAGCGGGACTAGCGGGACCTACAATGAGCAGTTCTTC.